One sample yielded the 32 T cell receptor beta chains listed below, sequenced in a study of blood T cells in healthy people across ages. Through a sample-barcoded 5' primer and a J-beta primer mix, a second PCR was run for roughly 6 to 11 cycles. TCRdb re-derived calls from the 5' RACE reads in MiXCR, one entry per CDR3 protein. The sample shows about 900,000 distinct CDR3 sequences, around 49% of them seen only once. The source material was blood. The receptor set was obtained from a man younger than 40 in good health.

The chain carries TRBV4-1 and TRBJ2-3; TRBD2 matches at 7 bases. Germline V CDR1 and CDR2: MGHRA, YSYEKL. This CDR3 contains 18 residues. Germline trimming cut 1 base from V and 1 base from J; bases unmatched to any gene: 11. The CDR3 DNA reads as TGCGCCAGCAGCCAAGGGAACGGGGGGTTCCGACGCACAGATACGCAGTATTTT. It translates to CASSQGNGGFRRTDTQYF.

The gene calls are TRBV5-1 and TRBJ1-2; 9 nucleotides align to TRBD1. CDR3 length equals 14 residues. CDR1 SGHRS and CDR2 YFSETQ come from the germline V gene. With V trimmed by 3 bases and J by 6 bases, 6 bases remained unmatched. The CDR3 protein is CASSSTGGEHGYTF. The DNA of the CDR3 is TGCGCCAGCAGCTCCACAGGGGGCGAGCATGGCTACACCTTC.

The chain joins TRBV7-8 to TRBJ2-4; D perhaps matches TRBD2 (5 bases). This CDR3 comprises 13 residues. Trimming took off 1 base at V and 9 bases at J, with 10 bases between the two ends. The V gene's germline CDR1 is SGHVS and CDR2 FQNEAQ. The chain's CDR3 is CASSLEGGGIQYF. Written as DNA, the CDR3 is TGTGCCAGCAGCTTAGAGGGCGGAGGCATTCAGTACTTC.

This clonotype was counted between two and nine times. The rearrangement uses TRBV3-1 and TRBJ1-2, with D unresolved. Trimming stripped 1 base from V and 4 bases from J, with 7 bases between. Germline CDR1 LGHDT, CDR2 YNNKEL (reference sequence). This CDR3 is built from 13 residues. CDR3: CASSQGTVYGYTF. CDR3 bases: TGTGCCAGCAGCCAAGGGACGGTCTATGGCTACACCTTC.

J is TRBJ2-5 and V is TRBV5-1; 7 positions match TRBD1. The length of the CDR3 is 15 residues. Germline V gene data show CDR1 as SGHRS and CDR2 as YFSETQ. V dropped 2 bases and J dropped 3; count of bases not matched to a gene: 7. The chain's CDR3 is CASSFDGTAEETQYF. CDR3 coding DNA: TGCGCCAGCAGCTTTGACGGGACAGCCGAAGAGACCCAGTACTTC. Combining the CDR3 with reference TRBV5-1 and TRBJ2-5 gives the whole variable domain KAGVTQTPRYLIKTRGQQVTLSCSPISGHRSVSWYQQTPGQGLQFLFEYFSETQRNKGNFPGRFSGRQFSNSRSEMNVSTLELGDSALYLCASSFDGTAEETQYFGPGTRLLVL.

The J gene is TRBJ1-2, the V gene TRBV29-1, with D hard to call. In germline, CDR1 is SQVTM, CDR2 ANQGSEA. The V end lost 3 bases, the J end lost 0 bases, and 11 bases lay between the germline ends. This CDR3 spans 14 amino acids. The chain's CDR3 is CSVDLENTNYGYTF. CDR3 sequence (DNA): TGCAGCGTTGATCTGGAAAATACTAACTATGGCTACACCTTC.

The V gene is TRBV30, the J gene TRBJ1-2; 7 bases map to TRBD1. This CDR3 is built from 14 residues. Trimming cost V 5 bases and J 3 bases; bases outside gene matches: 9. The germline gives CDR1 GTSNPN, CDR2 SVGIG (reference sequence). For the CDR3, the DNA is TGTGCCTGGGCGACAGGGAGGGGTGACTATGGCTACACCTTC. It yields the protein CAWATGRGDYGYTF.

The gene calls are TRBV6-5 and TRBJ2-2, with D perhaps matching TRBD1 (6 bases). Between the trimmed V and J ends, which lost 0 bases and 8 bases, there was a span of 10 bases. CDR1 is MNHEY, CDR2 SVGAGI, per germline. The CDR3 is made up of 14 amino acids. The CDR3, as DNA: TGTGCCAGCAGTTACTCGAGACAGGCTGGGGAGCTGTTTTTT. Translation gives CASSYSRQAGELFF.

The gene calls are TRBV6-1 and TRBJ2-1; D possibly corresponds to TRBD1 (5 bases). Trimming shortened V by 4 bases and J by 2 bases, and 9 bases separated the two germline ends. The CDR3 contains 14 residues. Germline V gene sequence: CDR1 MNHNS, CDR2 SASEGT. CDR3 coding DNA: TGTGCCAGCAGTGGCAGGGTTCCCTACAATGAGCAGTTCTTC. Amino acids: CASSGRVPYNEQFF.

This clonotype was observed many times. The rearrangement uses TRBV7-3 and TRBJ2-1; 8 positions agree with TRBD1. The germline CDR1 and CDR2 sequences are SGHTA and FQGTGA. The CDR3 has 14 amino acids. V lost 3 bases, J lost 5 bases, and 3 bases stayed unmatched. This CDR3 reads CASSLGQANNEQFF. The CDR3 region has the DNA TGTGCCAGCAGCTTGGGACAGGCAAACAATGAGCAGTTCTTC.

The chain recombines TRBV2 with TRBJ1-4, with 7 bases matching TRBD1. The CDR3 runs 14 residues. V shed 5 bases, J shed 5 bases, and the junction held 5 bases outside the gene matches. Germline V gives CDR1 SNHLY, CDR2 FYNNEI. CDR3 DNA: TGTGCCAGCAGTATACAGGGGCCCAATGAAAAACTGTTTTTT. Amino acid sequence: CASSIQGPNEKLFF.

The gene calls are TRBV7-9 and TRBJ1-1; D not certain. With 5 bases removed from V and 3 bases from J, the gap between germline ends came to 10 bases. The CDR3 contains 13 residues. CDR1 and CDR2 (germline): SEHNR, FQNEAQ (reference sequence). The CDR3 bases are TGTGCCAGCAGCGTCACGGCGTACACTGAAGCTTTCTTT. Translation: CASSVTAYTEAFF.

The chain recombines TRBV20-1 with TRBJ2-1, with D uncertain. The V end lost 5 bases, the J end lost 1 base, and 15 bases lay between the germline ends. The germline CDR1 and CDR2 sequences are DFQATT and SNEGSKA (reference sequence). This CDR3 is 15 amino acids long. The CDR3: CSAAESIESYNEQFF. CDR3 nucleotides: TGCAGTGCTGCCGAGTCGATTGAGTCCTACAATGAGCAGTTCTTC.

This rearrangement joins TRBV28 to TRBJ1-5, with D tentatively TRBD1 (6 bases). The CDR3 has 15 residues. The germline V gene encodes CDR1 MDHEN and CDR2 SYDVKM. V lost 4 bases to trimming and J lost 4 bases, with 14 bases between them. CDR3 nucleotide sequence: TGTGCCAGCAGTTCCGTGGACAGTGCGAATCAGCCCCAGCATTTT. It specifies CASSSVDSANQPQHF.

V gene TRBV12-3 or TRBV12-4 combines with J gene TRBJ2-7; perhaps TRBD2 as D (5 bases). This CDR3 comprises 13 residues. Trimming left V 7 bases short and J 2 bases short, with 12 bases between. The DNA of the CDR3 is TGTGCCAGCACTGGGAGCAGCACCTACGAGCAGTACTTC. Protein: CASTGSSTYEQYF.

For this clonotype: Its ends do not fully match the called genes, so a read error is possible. CDR3: CAGSNRGSYNSPLHF. CDR3 nucleotides: TGTGCCGGCAGTAACAGGGGCTCCTATAATTCACCCCTCCACTTT. The rearrangement joins TRBV12-3 or TRBV12-4 to TRBJ1-6, with 7 bases that match TRBD1. CDR3 length: 15 residues.

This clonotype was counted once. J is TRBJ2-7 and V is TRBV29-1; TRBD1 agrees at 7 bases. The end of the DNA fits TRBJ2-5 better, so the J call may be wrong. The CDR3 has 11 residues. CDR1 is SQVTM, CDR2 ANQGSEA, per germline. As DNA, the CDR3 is TGCAGCGGTTACAGGGGTGAGACCCAGTACTTC. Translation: CSGYRGETQYF.

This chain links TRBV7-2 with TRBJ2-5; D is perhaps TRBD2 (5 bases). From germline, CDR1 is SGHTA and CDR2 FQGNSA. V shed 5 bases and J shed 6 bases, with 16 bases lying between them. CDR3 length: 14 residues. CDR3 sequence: CASSTSSTSKTQYF. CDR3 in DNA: TGTGCCAGCAGCACCTCTAGCACGTCTAAGACCCAGTACTTC.

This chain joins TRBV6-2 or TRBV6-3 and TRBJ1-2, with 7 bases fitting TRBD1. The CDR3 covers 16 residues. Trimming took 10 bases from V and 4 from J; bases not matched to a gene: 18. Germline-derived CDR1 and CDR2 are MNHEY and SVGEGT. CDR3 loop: CATSSWTKRDSYGYTF. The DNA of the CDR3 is TGTGCCACCTCGAGTTGGACTAAACGGGACAGCTATGGCTACACCTTC.

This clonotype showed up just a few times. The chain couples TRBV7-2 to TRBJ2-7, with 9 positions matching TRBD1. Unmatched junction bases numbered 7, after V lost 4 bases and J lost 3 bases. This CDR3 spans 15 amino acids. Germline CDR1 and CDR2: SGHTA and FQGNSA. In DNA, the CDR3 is TGTGCCAGCAGCTCCGGGACAGGGAGTTTCTACGAGCAGTACTTC. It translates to CASSSGTGSFYEQYF.

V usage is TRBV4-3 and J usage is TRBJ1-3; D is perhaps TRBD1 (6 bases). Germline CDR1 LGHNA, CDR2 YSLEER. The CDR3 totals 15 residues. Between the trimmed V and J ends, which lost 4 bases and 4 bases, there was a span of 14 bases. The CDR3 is CASSPGRGDGNTIYF. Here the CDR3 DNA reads TGCGCCAGCAGCCCCGGGAGGGGGGACGGAAACACCATATATTTT.

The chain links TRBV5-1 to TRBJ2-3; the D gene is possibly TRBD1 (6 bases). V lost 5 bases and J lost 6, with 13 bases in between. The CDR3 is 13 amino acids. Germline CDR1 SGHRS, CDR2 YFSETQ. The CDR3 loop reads CASRTGLVDTQYF. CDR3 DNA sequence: TGCGCCAGCAGAACAGGGCTGGTTGATACGCAGTATTTT.

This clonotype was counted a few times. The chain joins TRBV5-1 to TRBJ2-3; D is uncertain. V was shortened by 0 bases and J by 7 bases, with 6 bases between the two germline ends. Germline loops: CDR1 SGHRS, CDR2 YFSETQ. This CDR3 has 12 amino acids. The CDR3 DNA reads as TGCGCCAGCAGCTTGGAACGGAATACGCAGTATTTT. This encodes CASSLERNTQYF.

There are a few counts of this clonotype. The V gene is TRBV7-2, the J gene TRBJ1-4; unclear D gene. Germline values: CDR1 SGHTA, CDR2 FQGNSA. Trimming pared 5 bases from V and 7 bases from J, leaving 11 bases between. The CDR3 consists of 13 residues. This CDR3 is CASSERHSEKLFF. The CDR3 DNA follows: TGTGCCAGCAGCGAGAGACACTCTGAAAAACTGTTTTTT.

The CDR3 loop reads CSANRDLGTDTQYF. CDR3 DNA: TGCAGTGCCAACCGGGACTTGGGCACAGATACGCAGTATTTT. The rearrangement uses TRBV20-1 and TRBJ2-3; a possible D gene is TRBD2 (6 bases). Trimming removed 6 bases from V and 1 base from J, with 14 bases in between. The CDR3 sequence is 14 residues long. Germline loops: CDR1 DFQATT, CDR2 SNEGSKA (reference sequence).

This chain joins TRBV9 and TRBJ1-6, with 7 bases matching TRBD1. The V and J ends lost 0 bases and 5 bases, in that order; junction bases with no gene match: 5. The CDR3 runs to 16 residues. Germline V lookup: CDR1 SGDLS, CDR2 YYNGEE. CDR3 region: CASSVERGQNNSPLHF. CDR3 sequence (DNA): TGTGCCAGCAGCGTAGAGAGGGGACAGAATAATTCACCCCTCCACTTT.

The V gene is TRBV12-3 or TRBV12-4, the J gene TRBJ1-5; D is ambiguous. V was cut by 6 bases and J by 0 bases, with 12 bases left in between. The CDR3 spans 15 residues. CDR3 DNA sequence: TGTGCCAGCAGCCAGACGTACCATAGCAATCAGCCCCAGCATTTT. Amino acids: CASSQTYHSNQPQHF.

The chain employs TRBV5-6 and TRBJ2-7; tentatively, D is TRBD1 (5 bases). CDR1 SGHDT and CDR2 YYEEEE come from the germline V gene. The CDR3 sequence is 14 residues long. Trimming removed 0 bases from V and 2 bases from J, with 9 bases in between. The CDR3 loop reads CASSLGQTTYEQYF. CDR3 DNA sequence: TGTGCCAGCAGCTTGGGACAGACCACCTACGAGCAGTACTTC. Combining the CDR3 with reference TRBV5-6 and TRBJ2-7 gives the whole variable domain DAGVTQSPTHLIKTRGQQVTLRCSPKSGHDTVSWYQQALGQGPQFIFQYYEEEERQRGNFPDRFSGHQFPNYSSELNVNALLLGDSALYLCASSLGQTTYEQYFGPGTRLTVT.

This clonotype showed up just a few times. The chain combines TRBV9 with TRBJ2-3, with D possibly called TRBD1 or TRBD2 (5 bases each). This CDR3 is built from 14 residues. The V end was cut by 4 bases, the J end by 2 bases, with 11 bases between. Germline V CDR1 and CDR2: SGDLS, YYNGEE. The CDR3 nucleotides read TGTGCCAGCAGCCCAAGAGGGGACACAGATACGCAGTATTTT. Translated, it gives CASSPRGDTDTQYF.

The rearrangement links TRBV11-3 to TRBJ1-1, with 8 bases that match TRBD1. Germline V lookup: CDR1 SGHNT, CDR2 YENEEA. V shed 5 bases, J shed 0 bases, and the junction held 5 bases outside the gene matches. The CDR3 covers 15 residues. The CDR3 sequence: CASSPGQAMNTEAFF. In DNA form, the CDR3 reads TGTGCCAGCAGCCCGGGACAGGCGATGAACACTGAAGCTTTCTTT.

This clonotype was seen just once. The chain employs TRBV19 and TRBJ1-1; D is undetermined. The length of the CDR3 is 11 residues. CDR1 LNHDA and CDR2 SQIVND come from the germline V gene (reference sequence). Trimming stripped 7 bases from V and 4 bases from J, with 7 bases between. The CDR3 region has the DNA TGTGCCAGTATCAGTGGCACTGAAGCTTTCTTT. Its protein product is CASISGTEAFF.

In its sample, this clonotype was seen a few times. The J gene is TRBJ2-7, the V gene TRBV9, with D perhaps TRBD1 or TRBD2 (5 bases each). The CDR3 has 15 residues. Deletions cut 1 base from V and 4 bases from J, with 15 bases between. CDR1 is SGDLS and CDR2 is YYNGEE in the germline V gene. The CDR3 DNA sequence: TGTGCCAGCAGCGTATCTCCGGGACCCCCGTACGAGCAGTACTTC. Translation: CASSVSPGPPYEQYF.